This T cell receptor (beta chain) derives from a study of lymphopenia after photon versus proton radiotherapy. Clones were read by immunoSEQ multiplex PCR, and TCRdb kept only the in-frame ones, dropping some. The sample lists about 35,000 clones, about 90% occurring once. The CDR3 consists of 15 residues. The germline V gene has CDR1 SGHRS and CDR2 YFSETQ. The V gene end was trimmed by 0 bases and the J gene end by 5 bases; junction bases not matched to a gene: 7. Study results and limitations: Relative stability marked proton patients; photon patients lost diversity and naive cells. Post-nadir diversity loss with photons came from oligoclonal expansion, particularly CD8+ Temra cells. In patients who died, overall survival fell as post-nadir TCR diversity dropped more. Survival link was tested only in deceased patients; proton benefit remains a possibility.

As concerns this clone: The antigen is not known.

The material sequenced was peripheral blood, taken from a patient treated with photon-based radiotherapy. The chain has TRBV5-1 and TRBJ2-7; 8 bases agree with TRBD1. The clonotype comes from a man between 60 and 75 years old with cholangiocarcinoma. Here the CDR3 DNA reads TGCGCCAGCAGCTTGGCCGGGTCAGGGGGCGACGAGCAGTACTTC. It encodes CASSLAGSGGDEQYF.